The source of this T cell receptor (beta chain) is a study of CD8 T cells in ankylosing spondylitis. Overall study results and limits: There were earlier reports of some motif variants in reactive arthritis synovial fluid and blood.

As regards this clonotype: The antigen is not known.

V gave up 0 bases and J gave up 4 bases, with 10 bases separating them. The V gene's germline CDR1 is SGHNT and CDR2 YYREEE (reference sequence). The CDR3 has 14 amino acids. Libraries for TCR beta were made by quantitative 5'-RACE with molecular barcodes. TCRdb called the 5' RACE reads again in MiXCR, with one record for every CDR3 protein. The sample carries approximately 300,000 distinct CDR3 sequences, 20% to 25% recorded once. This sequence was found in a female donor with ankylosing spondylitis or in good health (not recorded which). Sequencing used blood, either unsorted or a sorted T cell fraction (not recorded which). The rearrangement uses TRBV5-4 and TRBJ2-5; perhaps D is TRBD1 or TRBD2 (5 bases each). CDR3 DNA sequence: TGTGCCAGCAGCTTGGACCAGGGACGAGAGACCCAGTACTTC. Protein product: CASSLDQGRETQYF.